The T cell receptor beta chain described here comes from a study of CD8+ T cells in alopecia areata. The treatment denotes: oral pan-JAK inhibitor, 5-10 mg twice daily. The length of the CDR3 is 12 residues. CDR1 and CDR2 (germline): SNHLY, FYNNEI. V dropped 2 bases and J dropped 9 bases, with 10 bases sitting between them. Following extraction, RNA underwent reverse transcription to cDNA, which served as the sequencing template. TCRdb's copy holds only in-frame clones and misses some; the assay was immunoSEQ multiplex PCR. This sample has approximately 200,000 clones, with 58% found just once. V usage is TRBV2 and J usage is TRBJ2-5; D may be TRBD2 (5 bases). This clonotype was sampled from a human donor with alopecia areata. The sequencing used CD4+ T cells sorted from blood, collected at week 24, from a patient treated with tofacitinib. CDR3 in amino acids: CASSESGAAQYF. The CDR3 nucleotides are TGTGCCAGCAGTGAATCCGGAGCGGCCCAGTACTTC.